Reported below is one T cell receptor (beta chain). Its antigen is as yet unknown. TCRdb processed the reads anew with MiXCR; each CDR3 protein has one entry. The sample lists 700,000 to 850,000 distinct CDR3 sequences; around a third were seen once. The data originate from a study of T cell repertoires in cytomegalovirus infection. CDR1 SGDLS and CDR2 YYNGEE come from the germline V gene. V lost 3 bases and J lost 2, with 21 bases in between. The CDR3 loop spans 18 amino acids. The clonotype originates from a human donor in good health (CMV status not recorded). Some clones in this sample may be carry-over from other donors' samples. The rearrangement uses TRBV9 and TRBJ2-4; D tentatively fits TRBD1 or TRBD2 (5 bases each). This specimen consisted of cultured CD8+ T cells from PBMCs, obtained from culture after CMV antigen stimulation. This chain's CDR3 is CASSALWEQTVSKNIQYF. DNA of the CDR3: TGTGCCAGCAGCGCCCTTTGGGAGCAGACAGTTTCCAAAAACATTCAGTACTTC.